This T cell receptor beta chain was recovered during a study of blood T cell repertoires in COVID-19. Study details: Italy, Spain and the United States were the sources of the convalescent and acute COVID-19 samples. The analysed material was cDNA or gDNA that came from T cells, B-cell-depleted T cells, or PBMCs.

The CDR3 runs 16 residues. The V and J ends lost 0 bases and 3 bases, in that order; junction bases with no gene match: 5. CDR1 and CDR2 (germline): LGHNA, YNFKEQ. Per the original data handling: Estimated nucleated cell counts came from reference gene primer amplification. The data were produced by immunoSEQ multiplex PCR, yet TCRdb's version contains in-frame clones alone and is incomplete. V, J and clone size were drawn from that table, and D and trimming were deduced from the DNA. This sample yields around 57,000 clones, of which roughly 84% are seen a single time; 5.5% to 7% belongs to the top ten.

The rearrangement joins TRBV4-2 to TRBJ2-3; 8 bases are shared with TRBD2. The TCR comes from a woman in her seventies with acute or convalescent COVID-19. Material: peripheral blood. The CDR3 nucleotides read TGTGCCAGCAGCCAAGAAGCGGGGGCCCGAACAGATACGCAGTATTTT. Protein sequence: CASSQEAGARTDTQYF.